What follows are 29 T cell receptor beta chains derived from one specimen sequenced in a study of shared clonotypes between healthy human individuals (dated by TCRdb to 2018 to 2021). Library preparation used the immunoSEQ multiplex PCR assay. Sourced from immuneACCESS, this table was stored by TCRdb with only in-frame sequences that have V and J called. A share of the clones is absent; for the studies checked, an unresolved V gene accounts for under half, and the remainder has no known explanation. The sample data list millions of clones, and around 93% of these were observed just once. Together, the top ten hold about 1.5% of the sample. For the CD8 naive samples, CD45RO-negative cells were positively selected for CCR7, yielding a CD45RA+CCR7+ population from which TemRA cells were excluded. Sequencing was done on a sample of naive CD8+ T cells from PBMCs. The sample's cell subset or site label, decoded: CD45RA+CCR7+. The receptors were gathered from a man between 18 and 29 years old in good health. Some clones in this sample may be carry-over from other donors' samples.

The V and J genes are TRBV27 and TRBJ1-1, with D possibly being TRBD1 (5 bases). CDR3 length: 14 amino acids. Germline V CDR1 and CDR2: MNHEY, SMNVEV (reference sequence). V shed 6 bases and J shed 3 bases, with 14 bases lying between them. CDR3 loop: CASRLSRRDTEAFF. The CDR3 DNA sequence: TGTGCCAGCAGGTTAAGCCGCAGGGACACTGAAGCTTTCTTT.

V usage is TRBV5-6 and J usage is TRBJ2-7, with D unclear. CDR1 is SGHDT and CDR2 is YYEEEE in the germline V gene. V shed 4 bases and J shed 3 bases, with 8 bases lying between them. The CDR3 is 12 residues long. In DNA, the CDR3 is TGTGCCAGCAGCCAAAGATTCTACGAGCAGTACTTC. Its translation is CASSQRFYEQYF.

The J gene is TRBJ1-2, the V gene TRBV9; TRBD1 agrees at 9 bases. The CDR3 length is 14 residues. V shed 3 bases and J 4 bases; nucleotides not matched to a gene: 4. The germline V gene encodes CDR1 SGDLS and CDR2 YYNGEE. This chain's CDR3 is CASSGQGGTYGYTF. The CDR3 DNA sequence: TGTGCCAGCAGCGGACAGGGGGGGACCTATGGCTACACCTTC.

About this clone: This sample also contains other DNA sequences that code for the same CDR3. The chain has TRBV5-6 and TRBJ1-5, with D perhaps TRBD1 (5 bases). Trimming removed 1 base from V and 2 bases from J, with 7 bases in between. CDR1 is SGHDT and CDR2 is YYEEEE in the germline V gene. The CDR3 runs to 14 residues. The DNA for the CDR3 is TGTGCCAGCAGCTTGATGACAGGCAATCAGCCCCAGCATTTT. Amino acid sequence: CASSLMTGNQPQHF.

The rearrangement joins TRBV28 to TRBJ1-1, with a possible D match to TRBD1 (5 bases). The CDR3 runs to 14 residues. Germline V gives CDR1 MDHEN, CDR2 SYDVKM. V was clipped by 3 bases and J by 4 bases, with 12 bases between them. This chain's CDR3 is CASSLLGLSTEAFF. In DNA form, the CDR3 reads TGTGCCAGCAGTTTGCTGGGACTCTCCACTGAAGCTTTCTTT.

The gene calls are TRBV28 and TRBJ2-1; D remains unclear. V was trimmed by 1 base and J by 4 bases, leaving 14 bases between them. Germline V gene sequence: CDR1 MDHEN, CDR2 SYDVKM. This CDR3 has 16 residues. The CDR3, as DNA: TGTGCCAGCAGTTTATTGGTCGCTCCGCCTTACAATGAGCAGTTCTTC. This codes for CASSLLVAPPYNEQFF.

The chain combines TRBV5-1 with TRBJ1-1; unclear D gene. Germline loops: CDR1 SGHRS, CDR2 YFSETQ. The V and J ends lost 1 base and 1 base respectively, with 8 bases between them. This CDR3 is built from 14 residues. The chain's CDR3 is CASSLPAGNTEAFF. The DNA for the CDR3 is TGCGCCAGCAGCTTGCCGGCGGGGAACACTGAAGCTTTCTTT.

The chain recombines TRBV7-9 with TRBJ2-3; possible D gene TRBD2, 6 bases. Trimming stripped 4 bases from V and 4 bases from J, with 15 bases between. Germline V gene data show CDR1 as SEHNR and CDR2 as FQNEAQ (reference sequence). The CDR3 consists of 15 residues. Written as DNA, the CDR3 is TGTGCCAGCAGCTCGGGGACGGAGGGTCCAGATACGCAGTATTTT. Translated: CASSSGTEGPDTQYF.

This clone appeared once. V is TRBV27 and J is TRBJ1-5; D is perhaps TRBD1 (5 bases). V lost 3 bases and J lost 0, with 9 bases in between. This CDR3 is 15 amino acids long. Germline V gives CDR1 MNHEY, CDR2 SMNVEV (reference sequence). The CDR3 region is CASSFTGHSNQPQHF. DNA of the CDR3: TGTGCCAGCAGTTTCACAGGTCATAGCAATCAGCCCCAGCATTTT.

A single count supports this clone. The rearrangement uses TRBV4-3 and TRBJ2-1; D could derive from TRBD1 or TRBD2 (7 bases each). The CDR3 loop spans 16 amino acids. Germline CDR1 and CDR2: LGHNA and YSLEER. V gave up 5 bases and J gave up 1 base, with 15 bases separating them. Written as DNA, the CDR3 is TGCGCCAGCAGCGAAGGGGGCGGGAGTTCCTACAATGAGCAGTTCTTC. It yields the protein CASSEGGGSSYNEQFF.

This clone has just one count. This chain uses TRBV5-1 with TRBJ2-4, with D perhaps TRBD1 (5 bases). The V and J ends lost 0 bases and 0 bases respectively, with 7 bases between them. The CDR3 runs 15 residues. Germline V CDR1 and CDR2: SGHRS, YFSETQ. The CDR3 DNA reads TGCGCCAGCAGCTTGGCAGGGCTAGCCAAAAACATTCAGTACTTC. It yields the protein CASSLAGLAKNIQYF. Using reference TRBV5-1 and TRBJ2-4 for the parts outside the CDR3, the full variable domain is KAGVTQTPRYLIKTRGQQVTLSCSPISGHRSVSWYQQTPGQGLQFLFEYFSETQRNKGNFPGRFSGRQFSNSRSEMNVSTLELGDSALYLCASSLAGLAKNIQYFGAGTRLSVL.

The gene calls are TRBV28 and TRBJ2-7; TRBD1 agrees at 9 bases. CDR1 MDHEN and CDR2 SYDVKM come from the germline V gene. The CDR3 covers 19 residues. Trimming cost V 2 bases and J 0 bases; bases outside gene matches: 14. The CDR3 nucleotides are TGTGCCAGCAGTTTACTCCCGGGGGACCGGGACAGGGACTCCTACGAGCAGTACTTC. Translation gives CASSLLPGDRDRDSYEQYF. The variable domain in full, completed from reference TRBV28 and TRBJ2-7, reads DVKVTQSSRYLVKRTGEKVFLECVQDMDHENMFWYRQDPGLGLRLIYFSYDVKMKEKGDIPEGYSVSREKKERFSLILESASTNQTSMYLCASSLLPGDRDRDSYEQYFGPGTRLTVT.

The chain is built from TRBV6-4 and TRBJ2-1, with 9 positions matching TRBD2. CDR1 is MRHNA and CDR2 is SNTAGT in the germline V gene. The junction had 8 bases not matched to a gene; V was cut back by 5 bases and J by 9 bases. This CDR3 region has 14 residues. CDR3 nucleotides: TGTGCCAGCAGTAGGACTAGCGAATACGGTGAGCAGTTCTTC. Its protein product is CASSRTSEYGEQFF.

V is TRBV14 and J is TRBJ1-1; perhaps TRBD1 as D (6 bases). The germline CDR1 and CDR2 sequences are SGHDN and FVKESK. This CDR3 is 15 amino acids long. The V gene lost 4 bases and the J gene lost 1 base, with 13 bases spanning the gap. The CDR3 sequence: CASSPEGETNTEAFF. CDR3 DNA: TGTGCCAGCAGCCCTGAGGGGGAAACGAACACTGAAGCTTTCTTT.

V gene TRBV7-9 combines with J gene TRBJ2-2; D uncertain. Per germline, CDR1 SEHNR and CDR2 FQNEAQ (reference sequence). The CDR3 is 15 residues long. V was cut by 11 bases and J by 1 base, with 17 bases left in between. The CDR3 loop is CAGSSGHRNTGELFF. As DNA, the CDR3 is TGTGCCGGTTCCTCTGGGCATCGGAACACCGGGGAGCTGTTTTTT.

Comment on this clone: Other DNA sequences within the sample encode an identical CDR3. V and J are TRBV19 and TRBJ2-7; a possible D gene is TRBD1 (6 bases). V gave up 1 base and J gave up 2 bases, with 6 bases separating them. The CDR3 is 13 residues long. Germline V gene data show CDR1 as LNHDA and CDR2 as SQIVND (reference sequence). The CDR3 nucleotides are TGTGCCAGTAGTATAGGGACAGCCTACGAGCAGTACTTC. It is translated as CASSIGTAYEQYF.

V usage is TRBV13 and J usage is TRBJ1-1, with a weak D call TRBD1 (6 bases). V lost 2 bases and J 2 bases, leaving 9 bases between the germline ends. This CDR3 contains 14 residues. Germline V gene sequence: CDR1 PRHDT, CDR2 FYEKMQ (reference sequence). CDR3 nucleotides: TGTGCCAGCAGCTTACGGACAGACAACACTGAAGCTTTCTTT. It codes for CASSLRTDNTEAFF.

This chain uses TRBV27 with TRBJ1-5; D is ambiguous. CDR3 size: 15 residues. From germline, CDR1 is MNHEY and CDR2 SMNVEV (reference sequence). The V and J ends lost 7 bases and 1 base respectively, with 14 bases between them. The CDR3 DNA reads TGTGCCAGCACCGAACGGCCAGGAAGCAATCAGCCCCAGCATTTT. Translation gives CASTERPGSNQPQHF.

This chain joins TRBV27 and TRBJ2-1; D possibly matches TRBD1 or TRBD2 (6 bases each). V lost 5 bases and J lost 9, with 23 bases in between. CDR3 length: 16 residues. Germline loops: CDR1 MNHEY, CDR2 SMNVEV (reference sequence). CDR3 residues: CASSLLGTSPGSEQFF. The CDR3 region has the DNA TGTGCCAGCAGTCTTCTAGGGACATCCCCCGGGAGTGAGCAGTTCTTC.

The V and J genes are TRBV7-9 and TRBJ2-1, with D maybe TRBD2 (5 bases). CDR3 size: 16 residues. Between the trimmed V and J ends, which lost 4 bases and 5 bases, there was a span of 18 bases. Germline CDR1 reads SEHNR; CDR2 reads FQNEAQ (reference sequence). The CDR3 coding sequence is TGTGCCAGCAGCTCCCTCCGCCTTAGCGCCCACAATGAGCAGTTCTTC. It yields the protein CASSSLRLSAHNEQFF.

J is TRBJ1-1 and V is TRBV2; D might be TRBD1 (6 bases). The CDR3 loop spans 16 amino acids. V dropped 1 base and J dropped 0 bases, with 12 bases sitting between them. CDR1 and CDR2 (germline): SNHLY, FYNNEI. The CDR3 nucleotides are TGTGCCAGCAGTGAAGACAGGGAAGACATGAACACTGAAGCTTTCTTT. Translation gives CASSEDREDMNTEAFF.

The V and J genes are TRBV4-3 and TRBJ2-7; TRBD2 agrees at 10 bases. Germline V gene lookup returns CDR1 LGHNA and CDR2 YSLEER. The V segment lost 0 bases and the J segment 4 bases; nucleotides outside the gene matches: 15. The CDR3 is made up of 19 amino acids. CDR3 protein: CASSQDFRASGSTDYEQYF. The CDR3 coding sequence is TGCGCCAGCAGCCAAGATTTCCGGGCTAGCGGGAGTACAGATTACGAGCAGTACTTC.

This chain links TRBV30 with TRBJ2-1; D is uncertain. Per germline, CDR1 GTSNPN and CDR2 SVGIG (reference sequence). V lost 1 base, J lost 7 bases, and 17 bases lay in between. The CDR3 has 15 residues. The CDR3 DNA follows: TGTGCCTGGAGTGGTGTCGGGCTCGGTTGGAATGAGCAGTTCTTC. It codes for CAWSGVGLGWNEQFF.

V is TRBV19 and J is TRBJ2-7; 12 nucleotides agree with TRBD1. The CDR3 is 18 amino acids. Germline CDR1 LNHDA, CDR2 SQIVND (reference sequence). V lost 5 bases and J lost 2; bases outside the gene matches: 13. The chain's CDR3 is CASSARGTGGLGAYEQYF. DNA for the CDR3: TGTGCCAGTAGTGCGCGCGGGACAGGGGGCTTGGGCGCCTACGAGCAGTACTTC.

This rearrangement joins TRBV4-3 to TRBJ2-5; maybe TRBD2 (7 bases). Trimming cost V 3 bases and J 4 bases, with 15 bases left between them. This CDR3 comprises 15 residues. Germline assignment: CDR1 LGHNA and CDR2 YSLEER. CDR3: CASSQASGGLETQYF. The CDR3 coding sequence is TGCGCCAGCAGCCAGGCATCGGGGGGCCTAGAGACCCAGTACTTC.

The gene calls are TRBV19 and TRBJ2-5; 7 bases match TRBD1. This CDR3 is built from 17 residues. J was trimmed by 2 bases and V by 2 bases; bases with no gene match: 11. Per the germline V gene, CDR1 is LNHDA and CDR2 is SQIVND (reference sequence). The DNA of the CDR3 is TGTGCCAGTAGTATAAGCTCCGACAGGGTGGGGCAAGAGACCCAGTACTTC. Protein product: CASSISSDRVGQETQYF.

V is TRBV9 and J is TRBJ1-2, with 9 bases matching TRBD1. The CDR3 runs 15 residues. J was trimmed by 2 bases and V by 4 bases; bases with no gene match: 6. The germline CDR1 and CDR2 sequences are SGDLS and YYNGEE. The CDR3 DNA sequence: TGTGCCAGCAGCCCGAGGGGGACAGGGAACTATGGCTACACCTTC. It yields the protein CASSPRGTGNYGYTF.

The chain has TRBV2 and TRBJ2-2; 9 positions agree with TRBD2. Germline V gene sequence: CDR1 SNHLY, CDR2 FYNNEI. The CDR3 spans 15 residues. Trimming at V came to 5 bases and at J to 4 bases, leaving 5 bases not matched to a gene. CDR3 residues: CASSPSGMGTGELFF. CDR3 DNA sequence: TGTGCCAGCAGTCCTAGCGGGATGGGCACCGGGGAGCTGTTTTTT.

The V call is TRBV27, the J call TRBJ2-3; 9 bases are shared with TRBD1. The CDR3 loop spans 15 amino acids. Unmatched junction bases numbered 5, after V lost 3 bases and J lost 4 bases. From germline, CDR1 is MNHEY and CDR2 SMNVEV (reference sequence). The DNA for the CDR3 is TGTGCCAGCAGTTTTGGACAGGGGTATCCAGATACGCAGTATTTT. Translating it yields CASSFGQGYPDTQYF.